One and the same sample provided the 29 T cell receptor beta chains below, sequenced in a study of blood T cell repertoires in COVID-19. Profiling relied on immunoSEQ multiplex PCR, and the TCRdb table lists in-frame clones only, not all of them. The sample lists 250,000 to 300,000 clones, roughly 88% seen once, with about 2.5% in the top ten. Sample: PBMCs or T cells enriched from blood (not recorded which). The receptor source for this set is a woman aged 40 to 55 with acute COVID-19.

The J gene is TRBJ1-2, the V gene TRBV12-3 or TRBV12-4, with D perhaps matching TRBD1 (5 bases). V was cut by 8 bases and J by 1 base, with 11 bases left in between. The CDR3 is 13 residues long. The CDR3 DNA is TGTGCCAGCTCCCGGGGGGTTAACTATGGCTACACCTTC. Its translation: CASSRGVNYGYTF.

This chain uses TRBV19 with TRBJ2-5; 10 positions match TRBD2. V was pared by 5 bases and J by 5 bases, with 2 bases of the junction left unmatched. The CDR3 runs 13 residues. CDR1 LNHDA and CDR2 SQIVND come from the germline V gene (reference sequence). This chain's CDR3 is CASSSAGGETQYF. The DNA of the CDR3 is TGTGCCAGTAGTTCAGCGGGAGGGGAGACCCAGTACTTC.

The rearrangement joins TRBV9 to TRBJ1-6; D not certain. V lost 0 bases and J 0 bases, leaving 13 bases between the germline ends. The CDR3 extends over 18 amino acids. Germline CDR1 and CDR2: SGDLS and YYNGEE. This chain's CDR3 is CASSVGYSQSSYNSPLHF. Written as DNA, the CDR3 is TGTGCCAGCAGCGTAGGCTACAGCCAGAGCTCCTATAATTCACCCCTCCACTTT.

The chain combines TRBV5-1 with TRBJ1-4, with D hard to call. The CDR3 has 14 amino acids. V lost 0 bases and J 7 bases, leaving 10 bases between the germline ends. Per germline, CDR1 SGHRS and CDR2 YFSETQ. CDR3 sequence reads: CASSLEVEGEKLFF. CDR3 bases: TGCGCCAGCAGCTTGGAAGTTGAGGGTGAAAAACTGTTTTTT.

This chain uses TRBV7-8 with TRBJ2-3; possibly TRBD2 for D (6 bases). The V gene lost 5 bases and the J gene lost 1 base, with 16 bases spanning the gap. This CDR3 spans 16 amino acids. Germline CDR1 SGHVS, CDR2 FQNEAQ. CDR3 residues: CASSRLVERGTDTQYF. The CDR3 DNA reads as TGTGCCAGCAGCCGGCTTGTGGAGCGGGGCACAGATACGCAGTATTTT.

The V and J genes are TRBV4-2 and TRBJ1-5; possibly TRBD1 for D (5 bases). Looked up from germline, CDR1 is LGHNA and CDR2 is YNFKEQ. V was cut by 1 base and J by 7 bases, with 14 bases left in between. This CDR3 comprises 15 residues. CDR3 DNA sequence: TGTGCCAGCAGCCAAGGCCGGGACTTCAGGCAGCCCCAGCATTTT. Amino acids: CASSQGRDFRQPQHF.

Many counts were recorded for this clone. The rearrangement links TRBV28 to TRBJ1-5; possibly TRBD1 for D (5 bases). Germline CDR1 is MDHEN and CDR2 is SYDVKM. Trimming left V 4 bases short and J 8 bases short, with 15 bases between. The CDR3 is 14 residues long. CDR3: CASSSGGRWEPQHF. The CDR3, as DNA: TGTGCCAGCAGTTCGGGGGGGAGGTGGGAGCCCCAGCATTTT.

This clone came up once. The V gene is TRBV7-8, the J gene TRBJ2-5; maybe TRBD1 (6 bases). The V end lost 1 base, the J end lost 5 bases, and 14 bases lay between the germline ends. This CDR3 comprises 15 residues. Germline V gene sequence: CDR1 SGHVS, CDR2 FQNEAQ. The DNA of the CDR3 is TGTGCCAGCAGCTTAGTATTGGACAGTTGGGAGACCCAGTACTTC. This encodes CASSLVLDSWETQYF.

The chain combines TRBV7-2 with TRBJ1-6, with unresolved D. The V and J ends lost 0 bases and 10 bases respectively, with 16 bases between them. Germline lookup yields CDR1 SGHTA and CDR2 FQGNSA. The CDR3 is made up of 16 amino acids. The DNA for the CDR3 is TGTGCCAGCAGCTTAGCGCTCCCGATGGGAGGGTCACCCCTCCACTTT. It specifies CASSLALPMGGSPLHF.

The chain recombines TRBV10-3 with TRBJ1-2; D remains ambiguous. Germline V gene data show CDR1 as ENHRY and CDR2 as SYGVKD. With 3 bases removed from V and 3 bases from J, the gap between germline ends came to 11 bases. The CDR3 loop spans 14 amino acids. The CDR3 loop is CAISDELSYYGYTF. The CDR3 nucleotides are TGTGCCATCAGTGACGAGCTATCTTACTATGGCTACACCTTC.

This clone turned up a few times. The V and J genes are TRBV5-1 and TRBJ2-2, with a tentative D call TRBD1 (6 bases). There are 14 residues in the CDR3. V lost 4 bases and J 7 bases, leaving 14 bases between the germline ends. The germline CDR1 and CDR2 sequences are SGHRS and YFSETQ. The CDR3 sequence: CASSTRDIDGELFF. As DNA, the CDR3 is TGCGCCAGCAGCACCCGGGACATTGACGGGGAGCTGTTTTTT.

The chain uses TRBV27 and TRBJ2-1; the D gene is possibly TRBD2 (6 bases). CDR3 length: 14 residues. Trimming removed 0 bases from V and 6 bases from J, with 9 bases in between. Germline CDR1 is MNHEY and CDR2 is SMNVEV (reference sequence). CDR3 in DNA: TGTGCCAGCAGTTTATCACTAGCTTCCAATGAGCAGTTCTTC. It codes for CASSLSLASNEQFF.

V and J are TRBV7-9 and TRBJ1-2; 9 bases line up with TRBD1. The V and J ends lost 3 bases and 4 bases, in that order; junction bases with no gene match: 3. This CDR3 spans 14 amino acids. Germline CDR1 is SEHNR and CDR2 is FQNEAQ (reference sequence). The CDR3 region has the DNA TGTGCCAGCAGCTTGCGGGGACAGGGCTATGGCTACACCTTC. Translation: CASSLRGQGYGYTF.

The rearrangement uses TRBV6-2 or TRBV6-3 and TRBJ1-1, with D unresolved. V was pared by 6 bases and J by 6 bases, with 17 bases between. The CDR3 is 14 residues long. Germline V CDR1 and CDR2: MNHEY, SVGEGT. The CDR3, as DNA: TGTGCCAGCAGCGATGAGGGAGGTGTAGCTGAAGCTTTCTTT. Its protein product is CASSDEGGVAEAFF.

The chain combines TRBV18 with TRBJ1-1; TRBD1 is a possible D gene (5 bases). Germline-derived CDR1 and CDR2 are KGHSH and LQKENI. The CDR3 contains 14 residues. Trimming removed 4 bases at V and 3 bases at J, with 12 bases between. DNA for the CDR3: TGTGCCAGCTCACGAGGGTCGGGGGACACTGAAGCTTTCTTT. Translated: CASSRGSGDTEAFF.

This chain joins TRBV19 and TRBJ1-3, with 7 bases that match TRBD1. The CDR3 loop spans 16 amino acids. Germline assignment: CDR1 LNHDA and CDR2 SQIVND (reference sequence). J gave up 0 bases and V 7 bases, and 9 bases lay outside the gene matches. The CDR3 here is CASMRTGIHSGNTIYF. CDR3 nucleotides: TGTGCCAGTATGCGGACAGGAATTCACTCTGGAAACACCATATATTTT.

This chain links TRBV6-5 with TRBJ1-5; D remains ambiguous. The V end was cut by 7 bases, the J end by 1 base, with 11 bases between. In germline, CDR1 is MNHEY, CDR2 SVGAGI. The CDR3 has 14 amino acids. The CDR3 DNA follows: TGTGCCAGCATGTACGGGGTAAGCAATCAGCCCCAGCATTTT. This translates into CASMYGVSNQPQHF.

The gene calls are TRBV6-1 and TRBJ1-2, with 8 bases that match TRBD1. In germline, CDR1 is MNHNS, CDR2 SASEGT. V was pared by 2 bases and J by 4 bases, with 6 bases of the junction left unmatched. This CDR3 is 15 amino acids long. The chain's CDR3 is CASSEWARGPYGYTF. CDR3 nucleotides: TGTGCCAGCAGTGAATGGGCCAGGGGGCCCTATGGCTACACCTTC.

Points on this clone: Other DNA sequences from this sample encode an identical CDR3 as well. The chain employs TRBV18 and TRBJ2-5; D remains unclear. This CDR3 has 11 residues. The V gene lost 5 bases and the J gene lost 2 bases, with 3 bases spanning the gap. Per germline, CDR1 KGHSH and CDR2 LQKENI. CDR3 residues: CASSSQETQYF. The DNA for the CDR3 is TGTGCCAGCTCATCTCAAGAGACCCAGTACTTC.

The table lists this clone with a few counts. The chain links TRBV5-1 to TRBJ2-3; D may be TRBD2 (6 bases). The length of the CDR3 is 15 residues. V was trimmed by 4 bases and J by 1 base, leaving 13 bases between them. Germline loops: CDR1 SGHRS, CDR2 YFSETQ. CDR3 in DNA: TGCGCCAGCAGCGCTGCTCCGGGGGGCACAGATACGCAGTATTTT. This encodes CASSAAPGGTDTQYF.

This chain links TRBV6-5 with TRBJ1-6; D is perhaps TRBD1 (5 bases). This CDR3 comprises 13 residues. V was trimmed by 7 bases and J by 9 bases, leaving 13 bases between them. Germline V CDR1 and CDR2: MNHEY, SVGAGI. In nucleotides, the CDR3 is TGTGCCAGCAACCAGGGTGTAGGTTCACCCCTCCACTTT. Protein sequence: CASNQGVGSPLHF.

V gene TRBV9 combines with J gene TRBJ1-2, with 9 bases fitting TRBD1. The CDR3 runs 14 residues. Germline CDR1 reads SGDLS; CDR2 reads YYNGEE. The junction had 3 bases not matched to a gene; V was cut back by 3 bases and J by 3 bases. CDR3 amino acids: CASSADRGDYGYTF. The CDR3 DNA reads as TGTGCCAGCAGCGCGGACAGGGGTGACTATGGCTACACCTTC.

V gene TRBV30 combines with J gene TRBJ2-2; 7 nucleotides line up with TRBD2. This CDR3 has 15 residues. Germline-derived CDR1 and CDR2 are GTSNPN and SVGIG (reference sequence). With 2 bases clipped from V and 4 bases from J, the junction kept 7 bases outside the gene matches. This chain's CDR3 is CAWSPYWGGTGELFF. CDR3 nucleotide sequence: TGTGCCTGGAGTCCATACTGGGGGGGCACCGGGGAGCTGTTTTTT.

V is TRBV6-5 and J is TRBJ2-4; tentative D call: TRBD1 (5 bases). Germline CDR1 is MNHEY and CDR2 is SVGAGI. Trimming took 6 bases from V and 14 from J, leaving 20 bases between them. CDR3 length: 13 residues. The CDR3 DNA reads TGTGCCAGCAGAAGGGGTTGGGAAACCCGTGAGTACTTC. Amino acid sequence: CASRRGWETREYF.

In nucleotides, the CDR3 is TGCGCCAGCAGCCCCAGATCAGGGGTCAGCTCCTACGAGCAGTACTTC. Translating gives CASSPRSGVSSYEQYF. The chain employs TRBV5-1 and TRBJ2-7, with D possibly TRBD1 on 6 matching bases. CDR3 length: 16 residues. Deletions cut 4 bases from V and 0 bases from J, with 17 bases between. Germline values: CDR1 SGHRS, CDR2 YFSETQ.

This chain connects TRBV2 to TRBJ2-7; 7 bases align to TRBD1. CDR3 size: 15 residues. From germline, CDR1 is SNHLY and CDR2 FYNNEI. V lost 6 bases and J lost 5; bases outside the gene matches: 13. CDR3 region: CASRSPGTARNEQYF. CDR3 in DNA: TGTGCCAGCAGATCCCCCGGGACAGCTCGGAACGAGCAGTACTTC.

The V and J genes are TRBV3-1 (or the pseudogene TRBV3-2) and TRBJ1-1; D unresolved. Between the trimmed V and J ends, which lost 1 base and 0 bases, there was a span of 6 bases. Looked up from germline, CDR1 is LGHDT and CDR2 is YNNKEL (reference sequence). The CDR3 totals 14 residues. The CDR3 is CASSQGPLNTEAFF. CDR3 in DNA: TGTGCCAGCAGCCAAGGGCCCCTGAACACTGAAGCTTTCTTT.

V and J are TRBV21-1 and TRBJ2-4; TRBD2 was called by the table and not checked on the DNA. TRBV21-1 is a recognized pseudogene. This CDR3 has 18 residues. CDR3 coding DNA: TGTGCCAGCAGCAAAGGCATTAGCGGGGGTCTAGCCAAAAACATTCAGTACTTC. Its translation is CASSKGISGGLAKNIQYF.

This clone appeared a single time. The rearrangement joins TRBV5-5 to TRBJ2-7; 8 positions agree with TRBD1. This CDR3 is 14 amino acids long. The V gene's germline CDR1 is SGHKS and CDR2 YYEKEE (reference sequence). V was clipped by 2 bases and J by 5 bases; unmatched bases: 6. The CDR3: CASSFGQGRHEQYF. The CDR3 DNA is TGTGCCAGCAGCTTCGGACAGGGTAGACACGAGCAGTACTTC.